Sequencing of this T cell receptor beta chain was carried out in a study of CD8 T cells in Susac syndrome (dated by TCRdb to the late 2010s). Regarding the complete study: Whether CD8+ T cell activation and differentiation in Susac syndrome was antigen driven was tested using repertoire sequencing. CD8+ T cell repertoire clonality was compared between around eleven healthy donors, roughly 14 Susac syndrome patients and approximately 15 multiple sclerosis patients.

Overall study results and their limits: The number of individuals in the TCR sequencing and HLA analysis was recognized as being relatively small.

Peripheral blood CD8+ and CD4+ T cells from healthy donors, Susac syndrome patients and multiple sclerosis patients were profiled using high-throughput TCR beta sequencing. The multiple sclerosis controls were treatment-naive patients who had stable or active relapsing-remitting disease and met the revised McDonald criteria. Bulk CD8+ and CD4+ T cells were purified by magnetic negative isolation, whereas CD8+ TEMRA cells were enriched by FACS. Blood was drawn into EDTA tubes, processed within 24 hours, and PBMCs were isolated by density gradient centrifugation. PBMCs intended for TCR sequencing were frozen in liquid nitrogen and were later thawed in a 37 degrees C water bath. A purity of at least 90% was achieved for sorted or isolated CD4+, CD8+ and CD8+ TEMRA cells. Trimming takes 2 bases from V and 2 bases from J, and the germline ends sit 9 bases apart. Including cysteine and phenylalanine, the CDR3 has 13 amino acids. Only CDR3 DNA remains: 39 bases, in frame from the first base. CDR1 and CDR2, per the germline V gene (reference sequence), are GTSNPN and SVGIG.

Comments on this clonotype: Its binding antigen is unknown. The record has no base qualities; no much larger clone is one base away.

RNA was extracted using the RNeasy kit, and roughly 0.45 to 1 microgram was reverse transcribed with random hexamers. The immunoSEQ multiplex PCR assay, which covers 54 Vbeta and 13 Jbeta segments, was used to amplify TCR beta CDR3 regions. To correct PCR amplification bias, a synthetic template baseline was used for both primer optimization and computational correction. Per the original workflow: Reads were assigned to V, D and J genes according to IMGT and analyzed in immunoSEQ Analyzer, with only productive sequences retained. Clonality was computed as one minus Shannon entropy normalized by log2 of the number of productive unique sequences. For each patient and control, public and private clones were evaluated among the 100 most prevalent clones. Clones were defined as Susac-specific when absent from the healthy and MS cohorts, from roughly 1,000 published viral clones and from other ImmuneACCESS disease sequences. The raw public data were reprocessed by TCRdb itself: fastp quality trimming at Q25, MiXCR clonotype calling, in-frame beta chains only. Every entry covers one CDR3 protein and lists the most common genes and DNA from its rows. The V and J calls were determined by TCRdb, not by the authors. Present in this sample are some 300,000 distinct CDR3 sequences, about 82% of which were seen just once. Around 0.21% of the sample rests with the top ten.

The sequence was obtained from a human donor with multiple sclerosis. The V and J genes are TRBV30 and TRBJ1-2; TRBD1 is a possible D gene, resting on 6 matching bases. Sequenced input: CD8+ T cells from PBMCs. The CDR3 here reads CAWSYTGNYGYTF. The nucleotides read TGTGCCTGGAGTTATACAGGGAACTATGGCTACACCTTC.